This is a list of T cell receptor beta chains from one sample in a study of blood T cell repertoires in COVID-19. Measured with immunoSEQ multiplex PCR; TCRdb has only the in-frame clones, and not every one. There are about 240,000 clones in the sample; 80% to 90% occur only once, and 4% lies in the top ten. Sequencing was performed on peripheral blood. These receptors were obtained from a man aged 45-65 years with acute or convalescent COVID-19. Both conserved end residues are part of each CDR3. The D gene is left open where the match is weak. Rows may omit the clone size; those that give it use once, few, many or a size class.

>-|TRBV11-2|TRBJ1-2|-
CASSLDLNRSYGYTF
TGTGCCAGCAGCTTAGATCTCAACCGCAGCTATGGCTACACCTTC
>-|TRBV5-4|TRBJ1-1|TRBD1
CASRTGAEAFF
TGTGCCAGCAGGACAGGGGCTGAAGCTTTCTTT
>-|TRBV5-1|TRBJ2-7|TRBD1
CASSSATGKSSYEQYF
TGCGCCAGCAGCTCGGCGACAGGGAAAAGCTCCTACGAGCAGTACTTC
>many|TRBV20-1|TRBJ2-1|-
CSARGQSEQFF
TGCAGTGCTAGGGGACAAAGTGAGCAGTTCTTC
>-|TRBV11-2|TRBJ2-7|TRBD1
CASKVVGTGDYEQYF
TGTGCCAGCAAGGTTGTAGGGACAGGGGACTACGAGCAGTACTTC
>-|TRBV7-9|TRBJ2-3|-
CASSLVLTDTQYF
TGTGCCAGCAGCTTAGTCCTCACAGATACGCAGTATTTT
>-|TRBV12-1|TRBJ1-5|-
CASSFRGARGNQPQHF
TGTGCCAGCAGCTTTCGGGGGGCGCGGGGCAATCAGCCCCAGCATTTT
>-|TRBV30|TRBJ1-2|TRBD1
CAWRDGQGYGYTF
TGTGCCTGGAGGGATGGACAGGGCTATGGCTACACCTTC
>-|TRBV2|TRBJ1-1|-
CASRGRMNTEAFF
TGTGCCAGCAGGGGCCGGATGAACACTGAAGCTTTCTTT
>once|TRBV4-1|TRBJ1-2|-
CASSQAGGHYGYTF
TGCGCCAGCAGCCAAGCAGGAGGCCACTATGGCTACACCTTC
>-|TRBV6-5|TRBJ1-5|-
CASGRGDLQPQHF
TGTGCCAGCGGGCGGGGAGATTTACAGCCCCAGCATTTT